A single sample gave rise to the 8 T cell receptor beta chains below, sequenced in a study of T cells after yellow fever vaccination. TCRdb fed the 5' RACE reads into MiXCR, producing one record per CDR3 protein. The table lists about 330,000 distinct CDR3 sequences, roughly 4.3% of them singletons. Sequences were derived from PBMCs, sampled 5 days after the yellow fever booster vaccination. These TCRs come from a man younger than 30 who received the YFV17D yellow fever vaccine.

The V gene is TRBV5-1, the J gene TRBJ2-7, with 14 bases identical to TRBD2. This CDR3 is 15 amino acids long. With 0 bases clipped from V and 10 bases from J, the junction kept 6 bases outside the gene matches. Germline-derived CDR1 and CDR2 are SGHRS and YFSETQ. CDR3 in DNA: TGCGCCAGCAGCTTGGTACGGGGACTAGCGGGGGTACAGTACTTC. Translation: CASSLVRGLAGVQYF.

This clonotype was seen more than once but under ten times. The chain employs TRBV4-2 and TRBJ1-4; D remains unclear. V was clipped by 0 bases and J by 0 bases, with 8 bases between them. Germline CDR1 reads LGHNA; CDR2 reads YNFKEQ. The CDR3 covers 16 residues. CDR3 sequence (DNA): TGTGCCAGCAGCCAAGATGTTGGTGCAACTAATGAAAAACTGTTTTTT. Its translation is CASSQDVGATNEKLFF.

This clonotype appeared a few times. This chain links TRBV9 with TRBJ1-2, with 8 bases aligning to TRBD1. The CDR3 has 12 residues. V dropped 6 bases and J dropped 10; count of bases not matched to a gene: 8. Germline lookup yields CDR1 SGDLS and CDR2 YYNGEE. CDR3 nucleotide sequence: TGTGCCAGCACCTACTACAGGGGGGACTACACCTTC. It yields the protein CASTYYRGDYTF.

The table lists this clonotype with a few counts. This rearrangement joins TRBV2 to TRBJ2-1; D is perhaps TRBD1 or TRBD2 (6 bases each). The length of the CDR3 is 17 residues. CDR1 is SNHLY, CDR2 FYNNEI, per germline. Trimming cost V 5 bases and J 6 bases, with 23 bases left between them. CDR3 amino acids: CASSRPGDPGSPNEQFF. CDR3 bases: TGTGCCAGCAGTCGACCAGGGGATCCCGGGAGTCCCAATGAGCAGTTCTTC.

This clonotype came up a few times. The V and J genes are TRBV5-5 and TRBJ2-1; D perhaps matches TRBD2 (5 bases). V lost 3 bases and J 8 bases, leaving 9 bases between the germline ends. Germline loops: CDR1 SGHKS, CDR2 YYEKEE (reference sequence). This CDR3 contains 12 residues. CDR3 protein: CASSSAVDEQFF. CDR3 coding DNA: TGTGCCAGCAGCTCAGCGGTGGATGAGCAGTTCTTC.

This chain uses TRBV12-3 or TRBV12-4 with TRBJ2-3; weak D call: TRBD1 (6 bases). CDR3 length: 14 amino acids. V lost 5 bases to trimming and J lost 6 bases, with 15 bases between them. CDR3 in amino acids: CASSTGSGWDTQYF. CDR3 coding DNA: TGTGCCAGCAGTACAGGGTCGGGTTGGGATACGCAGTATTTT.

The gene calls are TRBV2 and TRBJ2-2; D is ambiguous. From germline, CDR1 is SNHLY and CDR2 FYNNEI. The ends were cut back, 6 bases at V and 2 bases at J, with 7 bases in the middle. The CDR3 runs to 13 residues. Here the CDR3 DNA reads TGTGCCAGCAGGCAGGTTAACACCGGGGAGCTGTTTTTT. Protein sequence: CASRQVNTGELFF.

The gene calls are TRBV19 and TRBJ1-6, with D possibly TRBD1 on 6 matching bases. Deletions cut 10 bases from V and 2 bases from J, with 12 bases between. Germline CDR1 is LNHDA and CDR2 is SQIVND (reference sequence). The CDR3 consists of 14 residues. In DNA, the CDR3 is TGTGCCACCGCCGGACAGACCTATAATTCACCCCTCCACTTT. It codes for CATAGQTYNSPLHF.